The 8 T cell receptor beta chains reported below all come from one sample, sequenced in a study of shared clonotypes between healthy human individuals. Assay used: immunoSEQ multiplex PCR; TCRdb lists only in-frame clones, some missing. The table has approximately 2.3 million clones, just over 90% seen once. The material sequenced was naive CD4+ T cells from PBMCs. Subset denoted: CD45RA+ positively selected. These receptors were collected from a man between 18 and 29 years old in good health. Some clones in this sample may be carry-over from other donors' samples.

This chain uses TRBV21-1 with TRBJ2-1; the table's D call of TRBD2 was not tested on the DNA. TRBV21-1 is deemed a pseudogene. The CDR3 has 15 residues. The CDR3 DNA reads TGTGCCAGCAGCAAAAGGCCTAGCGGGGTTAATGAGCAGTTCTTC. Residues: CASSKRPSGVNEQFF.

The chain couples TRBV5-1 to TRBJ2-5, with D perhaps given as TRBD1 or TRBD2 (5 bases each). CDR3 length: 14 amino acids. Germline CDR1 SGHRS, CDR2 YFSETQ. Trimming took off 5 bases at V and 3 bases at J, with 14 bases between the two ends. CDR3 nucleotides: TGCGCCAGCAGTCCGGGACCACATGAAGAGACCCAGTACTTC. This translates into CASSPGPHEETQYF. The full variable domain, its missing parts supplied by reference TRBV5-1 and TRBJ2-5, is KAGVTQTPRYLIKTRGQQVTLSCSPISGHRSVSWYQQTPGQGLQFLFEYFSETQRNKGNFPGRFSGRQFSNSRSEMNVSTLELGDSALYLCASSPGPHEETQYFGPGTRLLVL.

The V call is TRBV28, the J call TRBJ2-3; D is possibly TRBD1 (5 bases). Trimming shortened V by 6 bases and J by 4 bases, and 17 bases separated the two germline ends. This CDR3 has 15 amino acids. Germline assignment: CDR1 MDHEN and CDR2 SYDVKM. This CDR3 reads CASSPSQGFPDTQYF. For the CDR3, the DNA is TGTGCCAGCAGCCCTAGTCAGGGATTCCCAGATACGCAGTATTTT.

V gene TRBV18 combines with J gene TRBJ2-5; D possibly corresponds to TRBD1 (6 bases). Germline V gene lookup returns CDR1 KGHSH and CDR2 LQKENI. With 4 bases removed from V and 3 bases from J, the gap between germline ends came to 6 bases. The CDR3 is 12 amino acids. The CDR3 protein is CASSHREETQYF. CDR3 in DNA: TGTGCCAGCTCACACAGGGAAGAGACCCAGTACTTC.

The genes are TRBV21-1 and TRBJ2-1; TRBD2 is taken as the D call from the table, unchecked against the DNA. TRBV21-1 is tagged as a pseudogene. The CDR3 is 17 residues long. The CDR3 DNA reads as TGTGCCAGCAGCCCACGACAGCAAGCGGGTTCCATCAATGAGCAGTTCTTC. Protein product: CASSPRQQAGSINEQFF.

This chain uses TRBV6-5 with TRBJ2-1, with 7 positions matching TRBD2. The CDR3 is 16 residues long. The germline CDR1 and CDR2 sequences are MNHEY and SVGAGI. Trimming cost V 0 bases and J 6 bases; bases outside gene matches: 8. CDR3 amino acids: CASSYSGGRPGNEQFF. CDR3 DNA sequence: TGTGCCAGCAGTTACTCTGGCGGGAGACCTGGCAATGAGCAGTTCTTC.

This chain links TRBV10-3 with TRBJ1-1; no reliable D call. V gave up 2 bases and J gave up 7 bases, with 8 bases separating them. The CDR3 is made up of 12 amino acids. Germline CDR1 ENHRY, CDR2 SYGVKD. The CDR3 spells CAISEADNEAFF. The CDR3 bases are TGTGCCATCAGTGAGGCAGATAATGAAGCTTTCTTT.

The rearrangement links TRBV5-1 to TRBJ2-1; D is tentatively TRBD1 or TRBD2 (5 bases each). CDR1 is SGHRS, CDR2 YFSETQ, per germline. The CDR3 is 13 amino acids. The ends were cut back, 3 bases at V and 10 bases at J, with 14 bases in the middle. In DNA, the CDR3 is TGCGCCAGCAGCTCCGGGACCCCTAGGGAGCAGTTCTTC. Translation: CASSSGTPREQFF.